The clone carrying this TCR beta chain was counted between two and nine times. As yet, its antigen is unknown. This entry comes from a study of CD8+ T cells in alopecia areata. Study overall: In an open-label trial, patients got 5 to 10 mg tofacitinib twice daily.

Sequencing used cDNA as its template, made by extracting RNA and reverse transcribing it. Method: immunoSEQ multiplex PCR; TCRdb's copy keeps in-frame clones and lacks some. This table holds roughly 250,000 clones, about 68% found once. Whole-study results and caveats: For lesional scalp, especially alopecia totalis/universalis, clonality was higher than in normal scalp. Sequenced scalp T cells also include alphabeta T cells resident in normal skin.

Per the germline V gene, CDR1 is SGHDT and CDR2 is YYEEEE. V was shortened by 2 bases and J by 11 bases, with 13 bases between the two germline ends. This CDR3 contains 12 residues. The V and J genes are TRBV5-6 and TRBJ1-1, with D possibly being TRBD1 (6 bases). Source: CD4+ T cells sorted from blood, taken at week 0. This sequence was found in a human donor with alopecia areata. CDR3 sequence (DNA): TGTGCCAGCAGCTTAACAGGGACCCCGGCTTTCTTT. As protein: CASSLTGTPAFF.